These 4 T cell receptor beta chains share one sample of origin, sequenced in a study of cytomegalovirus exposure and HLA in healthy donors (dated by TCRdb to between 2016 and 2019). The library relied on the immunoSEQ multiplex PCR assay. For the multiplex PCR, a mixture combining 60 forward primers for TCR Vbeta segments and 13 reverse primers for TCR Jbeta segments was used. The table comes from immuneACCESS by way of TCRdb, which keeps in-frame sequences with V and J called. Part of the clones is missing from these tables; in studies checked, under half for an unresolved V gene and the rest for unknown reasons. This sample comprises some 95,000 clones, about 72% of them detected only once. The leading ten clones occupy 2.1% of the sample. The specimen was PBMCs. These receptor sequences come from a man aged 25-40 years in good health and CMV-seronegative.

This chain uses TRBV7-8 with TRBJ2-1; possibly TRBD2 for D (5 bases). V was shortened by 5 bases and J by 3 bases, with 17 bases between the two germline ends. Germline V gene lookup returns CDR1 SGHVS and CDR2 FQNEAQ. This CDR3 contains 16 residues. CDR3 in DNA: TGTGCCAGCAGCCCGTTTTGGGAGTCCTTCTACAATGAGCAGTTCTTC. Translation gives CASSPFWESFYNEQFF. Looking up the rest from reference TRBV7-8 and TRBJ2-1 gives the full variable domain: GAGVSQSPRYKVAKRGQDVALRCDPISGHVSLFWYQQALGQGPEFLTYFQNEAQLDKSGLPSDRFFAERPEGSVSTLKIQRTQQEDSAVYLCASSPFWESFYNEQFFGPGTRLTVL.

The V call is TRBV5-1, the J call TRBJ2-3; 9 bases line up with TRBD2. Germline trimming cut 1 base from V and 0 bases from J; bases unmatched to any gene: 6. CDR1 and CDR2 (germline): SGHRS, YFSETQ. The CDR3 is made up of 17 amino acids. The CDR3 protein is CASSLSLAGTSTDTQYF. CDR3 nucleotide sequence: TGCGCCAGCAGCTTGAGTCTAGCGGGGACTAGCACAGATACGCAGTATTTT.

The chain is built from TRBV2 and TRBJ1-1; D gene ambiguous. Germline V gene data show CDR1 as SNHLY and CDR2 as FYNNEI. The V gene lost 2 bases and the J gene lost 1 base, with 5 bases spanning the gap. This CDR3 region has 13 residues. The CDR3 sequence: CASSESGNTEAFF. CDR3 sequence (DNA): TGTGCCAGCAGTGAATCCGGGAACACTGAAGCTTTCTTT.

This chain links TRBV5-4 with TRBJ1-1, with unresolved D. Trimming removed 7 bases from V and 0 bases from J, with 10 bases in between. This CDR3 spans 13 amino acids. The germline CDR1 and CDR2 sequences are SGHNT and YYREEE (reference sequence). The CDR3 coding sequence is TGTGCCAGCGGCCCCGTCCTGAACACTGAAGCTTTCTTT. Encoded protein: CASGPVLNTEAFF.